This record concerns one TCR beta chain sequence. In this sample, this clonotype turned up a few times. Its cognate antigen has yet to be identified. The sample holds no much larger clone one base away, and base qualities are not on file. The sample is drawn from a study of response to subunit inactivated influenza vaccine (dated by TCRdb to 2017 to 2018). For the study in its entirety: The study used deep quantitative T cell receptor repertoire profiling to track responses to a trivalent subunit inactivated influenza vaccine.

General study outcomes and caveats: According to the authors, only a limited number of new T cells may be recruited by each seasonal influenza vaccination.

Receptor amplification or capture employed RT-PCR. TCRdb shows the sequencer as Illumina HiSeq 2500. The public reads were quality trimmed at Q25 with fastp and then assembled into clones with MiXCR by TCRdb, keeping productive beta chains. Every entry covers one CDR3 protein and lists the most common genes and DNA from its rows. This sample is represented by roughly 670,000 distinct CDR3 sequences; 12% to 15% of them were singletons. Together, the top ten hold approximately 7.6% of the sample. This receptor was obtained from a man aged 45-60 years who received an inactivated influenza vaccine. Donor details come from another sample of the same person, matched by shared clones. The input for sequencing was PBMCs from blood, taken 14 days before vaccination.

This receptor has the CDR3 CSGLAGGPRETQYF. The DNA sequence reads TGCAGTGGACTAGCGGGAGGGCCTCGGGAGACCCAGTACTTC. The chain is assembled from TRBV20-1 and TRBJ2-5; 14 of the junction bases match TRBD2. The germline V end is reduced by 7 bases and the J end by 5 bases; junction bases left unmatched: 6. The CDR1 and CDR2 encoded by the germline V gene (reference sequence) are DFQATT and SNEGSKA. Its CDR3 holds 14 amino acids, cysteine through phenylalanine. The DNA shown is the 42-base CDR3, in frame from base 1.